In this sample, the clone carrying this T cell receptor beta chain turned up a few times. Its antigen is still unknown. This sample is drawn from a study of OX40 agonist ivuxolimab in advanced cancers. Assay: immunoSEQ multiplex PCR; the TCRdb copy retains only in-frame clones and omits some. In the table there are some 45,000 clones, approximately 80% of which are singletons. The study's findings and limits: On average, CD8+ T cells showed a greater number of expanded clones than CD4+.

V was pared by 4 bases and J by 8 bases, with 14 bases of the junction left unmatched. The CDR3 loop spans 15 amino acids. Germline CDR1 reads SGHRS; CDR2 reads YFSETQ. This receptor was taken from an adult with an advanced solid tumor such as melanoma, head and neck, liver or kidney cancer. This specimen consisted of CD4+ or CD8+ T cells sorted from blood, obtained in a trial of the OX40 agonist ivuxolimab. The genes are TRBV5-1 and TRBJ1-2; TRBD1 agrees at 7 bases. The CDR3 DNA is TGCGCCAGCAGCCCCGACCCCGGGACAGCTGGGGGCTACACCTTC. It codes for CASSPDPGTAGGYTF.